The entry below gives a single T cell receptor beta chain sequence along with its context. CDR1 is WNHNN, CDR2 SYGVQD, per germline (reference sequence). The ends were cut back, 3 bases at V and 0 bases at J, with 2 bases in the middle. The CDR3 loop spans 13 amino acids. TCRdb used MiXCR to reprocess the RACE reads, holding one entry per CDR3 protein. Altogether about 84,000 distinct CDR3 sequences are present, about 10% being singletons, with the ten largest covering around 5%. Time point indicated: patch test 2, 6 weeks after DPC sensitization. Treatment in this sample: therapeutic diphenylcyclopropenone sensitization with weekly scalp DPC. This entry belongs to a study of human T cells and chemical hapten exposure.

This sequence was found in a woman aged 50 to 60 with alopecia areata. Some clones in this sample may be carry-over from other donors' samples. This sequence joins TRBV10-1 and TRBJ2-2; no firm D call. The sample was whole blood, taken in connection with sensitization to the hapten diphenylcyclopropenone (DPC). The CDR3 DNA sequence: TGCGCCAGCAGTGACTCGAACACCGGGGAGCTGTTTTTT. Protein: CASSDSNTGELFF.